The next 14 T cell receptor beta chains were all read from a single sample in a study of CD8+ T cells in alopecia areata. Investigators isolated RNA and reverse transcribed it into cDNA to act as the sequencing template. Generated by immunoSEQ multiplex PCR, the TCRdb table keeps only in-frame clones and is missing some. The profile shows tens of thousands of clones, roughly 80% of them singletons. The specimen sequenced was NKG2D-low CD8+ T cells sorted from blood. The origin of the receptors is a human donor with alopecia areata.

V is TRBV29-1 and J is TRBJ2-5, with unresolved D. CDR1 and CDR2 from the germline V gene are SQVTM and ANQGSEA. The CDR3 length is 14 residues. Trimming removed 0 bases at V and 2 bases at J, with 10 bases between. For the CDR3, the DNA is TGCAGCGTTGAAGATCTCTCACAGCAAGAGACCCAGTACTTC. It encodes CSVEDLSQQETQYF. The entire variable domain, with the rest obtained from reference TRBV29-1 and TRBJ2-5, is as follows: SAVISQKPSRDICQRGTSLTIQCQVDSQVTMMFWYRQQPGQSLTLIATANQGSEATYESGFVIDKFPISRPNLTFSTLTVSNMSPEDSSIYLCSVEDLSQQETQYFGPGTRLLVL.

The chain combines TRBV5-1 with TRBJ2-3, with 13 bases lining up with TRBD2. This CDR3 is built from 16 residues. The germline gives CDR1 SGHRS, CDR2 YFSETQ. The J segment lost 8 bases and the V segment lost 0 bases, leaving 6 bases of the junction unmatched. In DNA, the CDR3 is TGCGCCAGCAGCTTGGCGCAAGGACTAGCGGGAGCTACGCAGTATTTT. It yields the protein CASSLAQGLAGATQYF.

Note on this clone: Other DNA sequences from this sample encode an identical CDR3 as well. This sequence joins TRBV30 and TRBJ2-6, with 8 bases aligning to TRBD1. The germline V gene has CDR1 GTSNPN and CDR2 SVGIG (reference sequence). The ends lost 3 bases at V and 4 bases at J; junction bases unmatched: 8. The CDR3 length is 16 residues. The CDR3 DNA reads TGTGCCTGGAGCGAGACAGGGGTCACGGGGGCCAACGTCCTGACTTTC. Translating gives CAWSETGVTGANVLTF.

The chain links TRBV27 to TRBJ1-1; D may be TRBD1 (6 bases). Germline CDR1 MNHEY, CDR2 SMNVEV (reference sequence). The CDR3 length is 14 residues. The ends were cut back, 4 bases at V and 5 bases at J, with 14 bases in the middle. The DNA for the CDR3 is TGTGCCAGCAGTTCAGGGGTCAAGTGGACTGAAGCTTTCTTT. It encodes CASSSGVKWTEAFF.

The rearrangement joins TRBV29-1 to TRBJ1-5; maybe TRBD1 (6 bases). The CDR3 spans 14 residues. Germline CDR1 and CDR2: SQVTM and ANQGSEA. The V end lost 4 bases, the J end lost 11 bases, and 21 bases lay between the germline ends. Here the CDR3 reads CSVAVGGGPEAQHF. The CDR3 DNA reads as TGCAGCGTTGCAGTCGGGGGGGGCCCCGAAGCCCAGCATTTT.

The chain employs TRBV2 and TRBJ2-1; 9 nucleotides align to TRBD2. From germline, CDR1 is SNHLY and CDR2 FYNNEI. V shed 4 bases, J shed 4 bases, and the junction held 5 bases outside the gene matches. There are 15 residues in the CDR3. The CDR3 DNA follows: TGTGCCAGCAGTGGGGCTAGCGGGGCATACAATGAGCAGTTCTTC. Protein sequence: CASSGASGAYNEQFF.

This sequence joins TRBV4-1 and TRBJ2-3, with 10 nucleotides matching TRBD2. Germline trimming cut 3 bases from V and 0 bases from J; bases unmatched to any gene: 9. The CDR3 contains 18 residues. CDR1 and CDR2 from the germline V gene are MGHRA and YSYEKL. DNA for the CDR3: TGCGCCAGCAGCCATTGGACTAGCGGAGGGTCTAGCACAGATACGCAGTATTTT. It yields the protein CASSHWTSGGSSTDTQYF.

This rearrangement joins TRBV29-1 to TRBJ2-1; TRBD1 is a possible D gene (6 bases). The ends were cut back, 3 bases at V and 3 bases at J, with 18 bases in the middle. The CDR3 has 16 residues. Germline CDR1 is SQVTM and CDR2 is ANQGSEA. The CDR3 bases are TGCAGCGTTGAGCCACAGGGTCCCATGGGCTACAATGAGCAGTTCTTC. Its protein is CSVEPQGPMGYNEQFF.

The rearrangement joins TRBV27 to TRBJ2-5, with TRBD1 identical over 9 bases. Germline loops: CDR1 MNHEY, CDR2 SMNVEV (reference sequence). With V trimmed by 4 bases and J by 5 bases, 8 bases remained unmatched. There are 15 residues in the CDR3. The CDR3 here is CASSSGQGMVETQYF. The CDR3 nucleotides read TGTGCCAGCAGTTCAGGACAGGGGATGGTTGAGACCCAGTACTTC.

The CDR3 sequence is CASSIDRTIVTDTQYF. The CDR3 DNA reads as TGTGCCAGTAGTATCGACAGGACGATAGTCACAGATACGCAGTATTTT. This chain joins TRBV19 and TRBJ2-3, with D possibly matching TRBD1 (6 bases). The germline gives CDR1 LNHDA, CDR2 SQIVND (reference sequence). V was shortened by 3 bases and J by 2 bases, with 15 bases between the two germline ends. CDR3 size: 16 residues.

The rearrangement uses TRBV4-3 and TRBJ2-5, with 9 nucleotides matching TRBD2. The J call may be incorrect, as the DNA end agrees better with TRBJ2-7. Germline V gene sequence: CDR1 LGHNA, CDR2 YSLEER. This CDR3 is 15 amino acids long. CDR3 in DNA: TGCGCCAGCAGCCAAGTGACTAGCGGAAGCTACGAGCAGTACTTC. Amino acid sequence: CASSQVTSGSYEQYF.

V gene TRBV7-7 combines with J gene TRBJ2-6, with a weak D call TRBD1 (5 bases). This CDR3 is 13 amino acids long. Between the trimmed V and J ends, which lost 1 base and 17 bases, there was a span of 15 bases. Per germline, CDR1 SSHAT and CDR2 FNYEAQ (reference sequence). In DNA, the CDR3 is TGTGCCAGCAGCTTAGTTGACAGCGTGGGGTTGACTTTC. It yields the protein CASSLVDSVGLTF.

The J gene is TRBJ2-7, the V gene TRBV7-9; perhaps TRBD1 as D (5 bases). V gave up 3 bases and J gave up 3 bases, with 6 bases separating them. Germline assignment: CDR1 SEHNR and CDR2 FQNEAQ (reference sequence). The CDR3 loop spans 12 amino acids. In DNA, the CDR3 is TGTGCCAGCAGCTTGACAGACTACGAGCAGTACTTC. This encodes CASSLTDYEQYF.

The CDR3 sequence: CAGRRTGWYEQYF. The CDR3 coding sequence is TGTGCCGGACGCCGGACAGGGTGGTACGAGCAGTACTTC. The chain carries TRBV30 and TRBJ2-7; 8 bases map to TRBD1. The CDR3 extends over 13 amino acids. V shed 8 bases and J 4 bases; nucleotides not matched to a gene: 10. CDR1 and CDR2 from the germline V gene are GTSNPN and SVGIG (reference sequence).